These 11 T cell receptor beta chains came from one sample sequenced in a study of blood T cells in healthy people across ages. It was with a sample-barcoded 5' primer and a J-beta primer mix that a second PCR of roughly 7 to 12 cycles was run. MiXCR, run by TCRdb on the 5' RACE reads, gives a single entry per CDR3 protein. The sample has approximately 1.5 million distinct CDR3 sequences, about 35% seen once. Sequencing was done on a sample of blood. Every receptor here comes from a woman aged 25-40 years in good health.

The gene calls are TRBV20-1 and TRBJ2-7, with D perhaps matching TRBD2 (6 bases). This CDR3 has 13 residues. With 8 bases removed from V and 2 bases from J, the gap between germline ends came to 16 bases. CDR1 and CDR2 (germline): DFQATT, SNEGSKA (reference sequence). The CDR3 bases are TGCAGTCCACCGGGACTGCGTGCCTACGAGCAGTACTTC. Its protein is CSPPGLRAYEQYF.

The V call is TRBV10-3, the J call TRBJ2-5; 7 bases are a match to TRBD1. Losses at the gene ends were 10 bases for V and 4 bases for J; bases not matched to a gene: 12. Germline V gene lookup returns CDR1 ENHRY and CDR2 SYGVKD. The CDR3 is 14 amino acids. The CDR3 bases are TGTGCCACCCGAGGGGGCCTGGCGGGAGAGACCCAGTACTTC. It encodes CATRGGLAGETQYF.

In this sample, this clonotype turned up once. This chain connects TRBV18 to TRBJ1-1; 11 bases are shared with TRBD1. Germline assignment: CDR1 KGHSH and CDR2 LQKENI. There are 14 residues in the CDR3. V was clipped by 5 bases and J by 5 bases; unmatched bases: 4. Here the CDR3 reads CASSSGDRGTEAFF. For the CDR3, the DNA is TGTGCCAGCTCATCCGGGGACAGGGGGACTGAAGCTTTCTTT.

Concerning this clonotype itself: One end of the junction fails to match germline, which may point to a read error. The rearrangement uses TRBV6-1 and TRBJ1-2, with TRBD1 identical over 7 bases. Germline assignment: CDR1 MNHNS and CDR2 SASEGT. The CDR3 is made up of 14 amino acids. CDR3 DNA sequence: TGTGCCAGCAGCCCACAGGGGACGAACTATGGCTGCACCTTC. Translating gives CASSPQGTNYGCTF.

The rearrangement uses TRBV4-1 and TRBJ1-2, with D tentatively TRBD1 (5 bases). Germline V CDR1 and CDR2: MGHRA, YSYEKL. This CDR3 has 17 residues. V lost 2 bases and J 0 bases, leaving 16 bases between the germline ends. The DNA for the CDR3 is TGCGCCAGCAGCCAAAAAATGGGGACGGAAGCTAACTATGGCTACACCTTC. Translation: CASSQKMGTEANYGYTF.

This chain links TRBV5-1 with TRBJ2-3; 8 positions agree with TRBD2. The V gene's germline CDR1 is SGHRS and CDR2 YFSETQ. The CDR3 has 16 amino acids. V shed 1 base and J 2 bases; nucleotides not matched to a gene: 6. The CDR3 DNA reads as TGCGCCAGCAGCTTGTTTGGTAGCGGGGCCACAGATACGCAGTATTTT. The encoded protein is CASSLFGSGATDTQYF.

Points on this clonotype: A junction boundary mismatches the germline segment, possibly from a read error. The J gene is TRBJ2-5, the V gene TRBV27, with 7 bases lining up with TRBD2. The length of the CDR3 is 16 residues. From germline, CDR1 is MNHEY and CDR2 SMNVEV (reference sequence). Written as DNA, the CDR3 is TGTGCCGGCAGCCCAATGGGCGGGAGTACCCAAGAGACCCAGTACTTC. Translating gives CAGSPMGGSTQETQYF.

The chain has TRBV2 and TRBJ2-1; 8 bases align to TRBD2. Germline values: CDR1 SNHLY, CDR2 FYNNEI. Trimming at V came to 10 bases and at J to 12 bases, leaving 5 bases not matched to a gene. This CDR3 is built from 10 residues. CDR3 nucleotides: TGTGCCACGGCGGGACTAGGGCAGTTCTTC. Protein: CATAGLGQFF.

The CDR3 DNA is TGTGCCAGCAATGAGGCGGGAAGCACAGATACGCAGTATTTT. It codes for CASNEAGSTDTQYF. The V and J genes are TRBV2 and TRBJ2-3; D is perhaps TRBD2 (6 bases). Germline V gene lookup returns CDR1 SNHLY and CDR2 FYNNEI. The CDR3 is made up of 14 amino acids. The V end was cut by 7 bases, the J end by 0 bases, with 11 bases between. The variable domain in full, completed from reference TRBV2 and TRBJ2-3, reads EPEVTQTPSHQVTQMGQEVILRCVPISNHLYFYWYRQILGQKVEFLVSFYNNEISEKSEIFDDQFSVERPDGSNFTLKIRSTKLEDSAMYFCASNEAGSTDTQYFGPGTRLTVL.

This clonotype has ten or more counts. The J gene is TRBJ2-3, the V gene TRBV10-3; TRBD2 matches 14 bases. The CDR3 totals 18 residues. CDR1 ENHRY and CDR2 SYGVKD come from the germline V gene. Unmatched junction bases numbered 6, after V lost 4 bases and J lost 0 bases. Here the CDR3 reads CAISGLAGGPTSTDTQYF. CDR3 coding DNA: TGTGCCATCAGTGGACTAGCGGGAGGGCCTACTAGCACAGATACGCAGTATTTT.

This clonotype showed up just a few times. The chain has TRBV7-6 and TRBJ2-7; a weak D match, TRBD1 (6 bases). The V gene lost 4 bases and the J gene lost 4 bases, with 14 bases spanning the gap. There are 14 residues in the CDR3. Looked up from germline, CDR1 is SGHVS and CDR2 is FNYEAQ. CDR3 sequence reads: CASSSSGTQYEQYF. CDR3 nucleotides: TGTGCCAGCAGCTCTTCCGGGACACAGTACGAGCAGTACTTC.